This T cell receptor beta chain emerged from a study of T cell clones after liver transplantation (dated by TCRdb to the late 2010s). Study-wide context: Samples were obtained from ITN030ST, a randomized trial in which withdrawal of immunosuppression was attempted within 2 years of liver transplantation. No induction therapy was given to the subjects, and standard immunosuppression was administered until randomization at 12-24 months post-transplant. Third party-reactive TCRbeta sequences from pre-transplant MLRs were also identified as an antigen-independent comparator for donor-reactive sequences. Of the eight recipients, a few were HCV-positive, while the remaining recipients had been transplanted for non-autoimmune, non-viral indications. Blood samples were collected pre-transplant, pre-randomization before withdrawal, and post-randomization after either complete withdrawal or failed withdrawal. Donor-reactive T cell clones were identified by TCRbeta sequencing following a pre-transplant mixed lymphocyte reaction and were subsequently tracked in post-transplant blood. Tolerance meant complete immunosuppression withdrawal for at least one year without liver enzymes rising beyond twice the upper limit of normal. The study cohort included 8 liver transplant recipients, of whom 3 were classified as tolerant and 5 as non-tolerant. Here is what the overall study found, with its caveats: When repertoire turnover was taken into account, detection of donor-reactive sequences was significantly reduced in 7 of 8 subjects for CD4 and in 8 of 8 subjects for CD8. Without allograft tissue specimens, donor-reactive T cells may have migrated into the graft rather than being deleted. The decline in donor-reactive sequences exceeded the decline in third party-reactive sequences, suggesting partial antigen-specific deletion that was unrelated to withdrawal success. Circulating donor-reactive CD4 TCRbeta sequences fell significantly post-transplant in most of the 8 subjects, irrespective of tolerance or HCV status. In a couple of subjects, low numbers of available donor cells limited the measurable donor-reactive repertoire. Because of small, heterogeneous patient numbers and non-standardized post-transplant time points, the conclusions were only preliminary.

Note on this clone: Its antigen has not been determined. No base quality values were provided; no much bigger clone lies one nucleotide off.

Thawed unstimulated PBMCs were stained for CD3, CD4 and CD8 and FACS-sorted into CD3+CD4+ and CD3+CD8+ populations. Each of the 8 studied subjects was randomized to immunosuppression withdrawal. Genomic DNA was isolated with the Qiagen DNeasy Blood and Tissue Kit. V is reduced by 2 bases and J by 5 bases, leaving a spacing of 17 bases between them. The CDR3 goes from the cysteine to the phenylalanine over 15 residues. The CDR3 DNA has 45 bases and is translated from base 1. From the germline V gene, CDR1 is SGDLS and CDR2 is YYNGEE. High-throughput TCRbeta CDR3 sequencing of frozen genomic DNA was performed by immunoSEQ, including PCR amplification, mapping, bias correction and internal controls. On the authors' methods: Only productive rearrangements were retained, and each unique TCRbeta sequence was defined by its CDR3 nucleotide sequence together with its V and J gene. A sequence counted as donor-reactive only if the sequence showed at least 5-fold expansion in CFSE-low cells compared with unstimulated pre-transplant cells and had a frequency of at least 0.01%. Minimum frequency thresholds were set for each subject based on the unstimulated sample with the lowest template count, ensuring at least 90% detection power. Jensen-Shannon divergence between the top 1000 TCRbeta sequences post-transplant and pre-transplant was used to measure repertoire turnover. Changes in detection of donor-reactive sequences were tested with two-sided Fisher's exact tests. TCRdb took this table from immuneACCESS and kept in-frame rearrangements with V and J called. Such tables lack part of the clones; where checked against another copy, unresolved V genes explain under half of the gap, and the rest is unexplained. Clone size and the V and J calls come from that table; the DNA yielded D and trimming. This sample has roughly 12,000 clones in its table, and roughly 74% of those were observed once. The ten largest clones add up to roughly 29% of the sample.

This receptor was identified in a human patient who received a liver transplant. Some T cells may have been brought in with the graft after a transplant. The chain is encoded by TRBV9 joined to TRBJ2-7, and perhaps TRBD1 as D gene, on 5 matching bases. Sequences were derived from CD8+ T cells from blood, sampled at the 22-month timepoint. This receptor carries the CDR3 CASSVSGSTADEQYF. At the DNA level, the sequence is TGTGCCAGCAGCGTCTCAGGGTCCACCGCGGACGAGCAGTACTTC.